This T cell receptor (beta chain) is from a study of T-cell reconstitution after alpha-beta-depleted transplantation in children. Details on this clonotype: The antigen remains undetermined. An end of the junction does not agree with germline; a read error may underlie this.

As it was prepared, the TCRbeta library received unique molecular identifiers. A single record per CDR3 protein comes from TCRdb applying MiXCR to the PCR reads. The sample holds 250,000 to 300,000 distinct CDR3 sequences, 11% seen once. Germline-derived CDR1 and CDR2 are LGHDT and YNNKEL (reference sequence). The CDR3 totals 11 residues. Whole-study findings and limits: T-cell counts and diversity at one year following transplant were attributed mainly to newly produced T cells. After transplant, high TCRbeta diversity at day 60 in some patients arose from surviving recipient T cells and thymic progenitors.

The TCR comes from a male patient between 2 and 10 years old who had a stem cell transplant for chronic granulomatous disease, so the T cells may come from the graft donor. The V and J genes are TRBV3-1 and TRBJ2-3, with D maybe TRBD1 (5 bases). Sequenced material: peripheral blood, taken 180 days after TCRalphabeta/CD19-depleted stem cell transplant. CDR3 sequence: CASSQDRDVHF. CDR3 DNA: TGTGCCAGCAGCCAAGACAGGGATGTCCATTTT.